A selection of T cell receptor beta chains follows, all from one sample in a study of T cells in Graves' hyperthyroidism and ophthalmopathy. TCRdb used MiXCR to reprocess the multiplex PCR reads, holding one entry per CDR3 protein. This sample has hundreds of thousands of distinct CDR3 sequences, with roughly 14% found just once. Input material: blood. Receptor source: a woman aged 40 to 50 with Graves' ophthalmopathy. The CDR3 runs from the conserved cysteine through the conserved F or W. D genes are given only for firm matches. For some rows the clone size is stated as once, few or many, or as a class when expanded; others skip it.

>many|TRBJ2-7|14|TRBV28|-
CASSPPPKAYEQYF
TGTGCCAGCAGTCCCCCCCCCAAAGCCTACGAGCAGTACTTC
>many|TRBJ2-7|15|TRBV7-9|TRBD2
CASSPLTSANYEQYF
TGTGCCAGCAGCCCTCTGACTAGCGCCAACTACGAGCAGTACTTC
>many|TRBJ2-2|13|TRBV6-2/TRBV6-3|TRBD2
CASTPTGGGELFF
TGTGCCAGCACCCCCACGGGAGGCGGGGAGCTGTTTTTT
>many|TRBJ1-2|14|TRBV28|TRBD1
CASTPTGANYGYTF
TGTGCCAGCACCCCGACAGGGGCAAACTATGGCTACACCTTC
>many|TRBJ2-6|14|TRBV27|-
CASSFVSGANVLTF
TGTGCCAGCAGTTTCGTCTCTGGGGCCAACGTCCTGACTTTC
>many|TRBJ1-2|13|TRBV10-3|-
CAISGIEGYGYTF
TGTGCCATCAGTGGCATAGAAGGCTATGGCTACACCTTC
>-|TRBJ2-2|17|TRBV24-1|TRBD1
CATATGDGNANTGELFF
TGTGCCACCGCAACAGGGGACGGCAATGCGAACACCGGGGAGCTGTTTTTT
>many|TRBJ2-7|13|TRBV29-1|TRBD2
CSVAGLGSYEQYF
TGCAGCGTTGCTGGACTAGGTTCCTACGAGCAGTACTTC
>-|TRBJ1-6|16|TRBV27|TRBD1
CASRQDRGPPNSPLHF
TGTGCCAGCAGACAAGACAGGGGGCCTCCTAATTCACCCCTCCACTTT
>many|TRBJ1-5|15|TRBV28|TRBD1
CASAEGAGGMQPQHF
TGTGCCAGCGCTGAAGGGGCAGGGGGTATGCAGCCCCAGCATTTT
>few|TRBJ2-7|14|TRBV6-5|TRBD1
CASSYGYGTVEQYF
TGTGCCAGCAGTTACGGCTACGGGACAGTCGAGCAGTACTTC
>-|TRBJ1-1|13|TRBV20-1|-
CSAGWAAVAGAFF
TGCAGTGCTGGATGGGCAGCCGTCGCTGGAGCTTTCTTT
>many|TRBJ2-5|13|TRBV7-3|-
CASSSKGMETQYF
TGTGCCAGCAGCTCTAAGGGGATGGAGACCCAGTACTTC
>many|TRBJ2-5|13|TRBV12-3/TRBV12-4|-
CASSFSGVETQYF
TGTGCCAGCAGTTTTTCGGGAGTAGAGACCCAGTACTTC
>many|TRBJ1-1|17|TRBV28|TRBD1
CASSGDRGRGANTEAFF
TGTGCCAGCAGTGGGGACAGGGGGCGCGGGGCGAACACTGAAGCTTTCTTT
>-|TRBJ2-7|15|TRBV7-9|-
CASSLVVIRNYEQYF
TGTGCCAGCAGCTTAGTGGTTATAAGAAATTACGAGCAGTACTTC
>-|TRBJ1-2|13|TRBV6-1|TRBD1
CASNLQGAYGYTF
TGTGCCAGCAACCTTCAGGGGGCGTATGGCTACACCTTC
>many|TRBJ2-7|15|TRBV5-1|TRBD1
CASSLSTGGIYEQYF
TGCGCCAGCAGCCTTTCGACAGGGGGTATCTACGAGCAGTACTTC
>few|TRBJ2-5|14|TRBV6-1|-
CASRATGMGETQYF
TGTGCCAGCAGGGCTACAGGGATGGGGGAGACCCAGTACTTC
>-|TRBJ2-5|15|TRBV19|TRBD2
CASTRTSAYQETQYF
TGTGCCAGTACCCGGACTAGCGCGTACCAAGAGACCCAGTACTTC
>many|TRBJ2-7|14|TRBV28|TRBD2
CASSPTAGRDEQYF
TGTGCCAGCAGTCCGACAGCGGGAAGGGACGAGCAGTACTTC
>-|TRBJ2-5|15|TRBV19|-
CASSIWGVGQETQYF
TGTGCCAGTAGTATCTGGGGGGTTGGCCAAGAGACCCAGTACTTC
>many|TRBJ2-5|16|TRBV5-1|-
CASSLDPAGSTETQYF
TGCGCCAGCAGCTTAGACCCCGCCGGTAGTACGGAGACCCAGTACTTC
>-|TRBJ2-7|17|TRBV12-3/TRBV12-4|TRBD2
CASIPGTSASSSYEQYF
TGTGCCAGCATTCCCGGGACTAGCGCTTCGAGCTCCTACGAGCAGTACTTC
>many|TRBJ2-7|15|TRBV12-3/TRBV12-4|TRBD2
CASSLKTSGFYEQYF
TGTGCCAGCAGTTTAAAGACTAGCGGTTTCTACGAGCAGTACTTC
>many|TRBJ1-2|15|TRBV9|-
CASSATTITGHGYTF
TGTGCCAGCAGCGCCACAACCATCACCGGCCATGGCTACACCTTC
>-|TRBJ2-2|16|TRBV6-2/TRBV6-3|TRBD2
CASGGTSRANTGELFF
TGTGCCAGCGGCGGGACTAGCAGAGCGAACACCGGGGAGCTGTTTTTT
>-|TRBJ2-7|15|TRBV7-3|TRBD2
CASSLWSGSSYEQYF
TGTGCCAGCAGCTTGTGGAGCGGGAGCTCCTACGAGCAGTACTTC
>many|TRBJ1-5|11|TRBV6-2/TRBV6-3|-
CASSYGEVKHF
TGTGCCAGCAGTTACGGAGAGGTAAAACATTTT
>many|TRBJ2-7|15|TRBV5-1|-
CASSFRRVNSYEQYF
TGCGCCAGCAGCTTCCGAAGAGTAAACTCCTACGAGCAGTACTTC
>many|TRBJ1-2|10|TRBV29-1|-
CSVEDGGYTF
TGCAGCGTTGAAGACGGAGGCTACACCTTC
>many|TRBJ2-7|14|TRBV6-2/TRBV6-3|-
CASSRVTEIYEQYF
TGTGCCAGCAGCCGCGTCACAGAGATATACGAGCAGTACTTC
>many|TRBJ2-7|14|TRBV6-2/TRBV6-3|-
CASRPGGGLSEQYF
TGTGCCAGCAGGCCCGGAGGGGGGCTCAGCGAGCAGTACTTC
>many|TRBJ2-7|15|TRBV12-3/TRBV12-4|TRBD1
CASSLGDRGSYEQYF
TGTGCCAGCAGTTTAGGGGACAGGGGGTCCTACGAGCAGTACTTC
>many|TRBJ1-5|14|TRBV29-1|-
CSVRTPGGNQPQHF
TGCAGCGTTCGAACCCCGGGAGGCAATCAGCCCCAGCATTTT
>many|TRBJ1-5|16|TRBV20-1|-
CSARSPIVVSNQPQHF
TGCAGTGCTAGATCCCCTATAGTCGTTAGCAATCAGCCCCAGCATTTT
>many|TRBJ1-1|15|TRBV6-1|-
CASRGAGAQDTEAFF
TGTGCCAGCAGGGGAGCAGGGGCGCAGGACACTGAAGCTTTCTTT
>many|TRBJ2-5|15|TRBV12-3/TRBV12-4|TRBD1
CASSQGQGHQETQYF
TGTGCCAGCAGTCAGGGACAGGGACACCAAGAGACCCAGTACTTC
>many|TRBJ1-6|11|TRBV28|-
CASQGLSALHF
TGTGCCAGTCAGGGCCTCTCGGCCCTCCACTTT
>few|TRBJ1-1|19|TRBV4-1|-
CASSPLVSIREGYGTEAFF
TGCGCCAGCAGCCCTTTGGTTTCTATCAGGGAGGGGTATGGCACTGAAGCTTTCTTT
>many|TRBJ2-2|14|TRBV15|-
CATSRQGNTGELFF
TGTGCCACCAGCCGCCAGGGGAACACCGGGGAGCTGTTTTTT
>many|TRBJ1-1|14|TRBV9|-
CASSISRWDTEAFF
TGTGCCAGCAGCATAAGTCGATGGGACACTGAAGCTTTCTTT
>many|TRBJ1-2|14|TRBV15|-
CATSSDLGFEGYTF
TGTGCCACCAGCTCCGATCTTGGGTTCGAGGGCTACACCTTC
>-|TRBJ1-6|17|TRBV20-1|-
CSAPTPKTEIYNSPLHF
TGCAGTGCTCCAACCCCTAAGACGGAGATTTATAATTCACCCCTCCACTTT
>-|TRBJ1-5|21|TRBV4-1|TRBD1
CASSQDFHQGEFAQGNQPQHF
TGCGCCAGCAGCCAAGATTTCCATCAGGGGGAGTTTGCTCAAGGAAATCAGCCCCAGCATTTT
>many|TRBJ2-7|14|TRBV7-2|-
CASSLFAGSYEQYF
TGTGCCAGCAGCTTATTTGCGGGGAGCTACGAGCAGTACTTC
>many|TRBJ2-6|16|TRBV12-3/TRBV12-4|-
CASSFGLNSGANVLTF
TGTGCCAGCAGTTTTGGGCTGAACTCTGGGGCCAACGTCCTGACTTTC
>many|TRBJ1-1|14|TRBV7-9|-
CASSLPILNTEAFF
TGTGCCAGCAGCTTACCCATACTGAACACTGAAGCTTTCTTT
>many|TRBJ2-7|17|TRBV13|-
CASSLQPSTVPSYEQYF
TGTGCCAGCAGCTTACAGCCCTCTACAGTTCCTTCCTACGAGCAGTACTTC
>many|TRBJ2-2|14|TRBV4-2|-
CASTPDLYTGELFF
TGTGCCAGCACCCCGGACCTCTACACCGGGGAGCTGTTTTTT
>many|TRBJ1-5|16|TRBV19|-
CASIPSGGRSAQPQHF
TGTGCCAGTATCCCATCCGGTGGCCGTAGCGCTCAGCCCCAGCATTTT
>many|TRBJ2-4|13|TRBV11-2|-
CASSRTAKNIQYF
TGTGCCAGCAGTAGGACAGCCAAAAACATTCAGTACTTC
>many|TRBJ1-5|15|TRBV19|TRBD1
CASSPRTGSNQPQHF
TGTGCCAGTAGTCCGCGGACAGGGAGCAATCAGCCCCAGCATTTT
>many|TRBJ2-7|12|TRBV20-1|-
CSARVGHYEQYF
TGCAGTGCTAGAGTAGGTCACTACGAGCAGTACTTC